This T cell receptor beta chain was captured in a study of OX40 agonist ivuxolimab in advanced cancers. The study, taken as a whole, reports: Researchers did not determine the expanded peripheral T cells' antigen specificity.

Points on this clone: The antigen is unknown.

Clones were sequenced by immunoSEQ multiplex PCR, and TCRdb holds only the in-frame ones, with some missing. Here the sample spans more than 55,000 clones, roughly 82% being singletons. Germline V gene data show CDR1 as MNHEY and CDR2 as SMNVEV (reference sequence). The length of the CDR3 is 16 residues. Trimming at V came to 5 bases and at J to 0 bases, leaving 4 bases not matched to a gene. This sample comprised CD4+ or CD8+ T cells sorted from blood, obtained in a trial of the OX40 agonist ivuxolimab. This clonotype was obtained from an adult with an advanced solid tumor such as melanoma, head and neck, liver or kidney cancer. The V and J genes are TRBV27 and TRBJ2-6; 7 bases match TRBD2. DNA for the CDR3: TGTGCCAGCAGTGGGGGGGTCCTCTCTGGGGCCAACGTCCTGACTTTC. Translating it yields CASSGGVLSGANVLTF.